This T cell receptor (beta chain) was identified in a study of CD8 T cells in ankylosing spondylitis. Findings and caveats of the study: Existing reports had already noted some motif variants in reactive arthritis synovial fluid and blood. Reportedly, matched ankylosing spondylitis synovial fluid was significantly enriched for disease-linked clones.

This clonotype has at least ten counts. The antigen is not known. Scientists made TCR beta libraries using quantitative 5'-RACE with molecular barcodes. Using its own MiXCR run on the 5' RACE reads, TCRdb lists one record per CDR3 protein. The data show around 230,000 distinct CDR3 sequences, 8% to 9.5% seen once. This CDR3 region has 16 residues. The ends were cut back, 4 bases at V and 8 bases at J, with 20 bases in the middle. Germline V lookup: CDR1 LNHDA, CDR2 SQIVND (reference sequence). The chain couples TRBV19 to TRBJ1-4; maybe TRBD1 (5 bases). Sequenced input: blood, either unsorted or a sorted T cell fraction (not recorded which). This clonotype originated in a male donor with ankylosing spondylitis or in good health (not recorded which). DNA for the CDR3: TGTGCCAGTAGTACTACCGTACAGGCTCGTCGGGAAAAACTGTTTTTT. Translation gives CASSTTVQARREKLFF.